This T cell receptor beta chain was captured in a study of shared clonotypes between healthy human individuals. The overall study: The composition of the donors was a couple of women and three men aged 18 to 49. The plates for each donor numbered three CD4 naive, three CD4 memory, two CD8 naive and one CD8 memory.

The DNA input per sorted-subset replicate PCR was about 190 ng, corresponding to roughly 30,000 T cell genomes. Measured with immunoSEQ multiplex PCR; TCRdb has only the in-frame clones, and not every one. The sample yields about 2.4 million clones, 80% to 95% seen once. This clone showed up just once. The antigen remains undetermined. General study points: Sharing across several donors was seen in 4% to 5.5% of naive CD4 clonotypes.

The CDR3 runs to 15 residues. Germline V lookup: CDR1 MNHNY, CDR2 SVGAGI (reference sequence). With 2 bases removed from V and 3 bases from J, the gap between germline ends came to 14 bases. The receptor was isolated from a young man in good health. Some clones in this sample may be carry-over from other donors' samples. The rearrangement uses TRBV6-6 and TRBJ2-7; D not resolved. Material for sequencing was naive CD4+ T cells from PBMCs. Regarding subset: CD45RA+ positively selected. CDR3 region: CASSYNPSLGYEQYF. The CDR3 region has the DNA TGTGCCAGCAGTTACAATCCCTCCTTGGGCTACGAGCAGTACTTC.